Below, one TCR beta chain is given with its context. TCRdb passed the 5' RACE reads through MiXCR, listing each CDR3 protein once. The repertoire has over 40,000 distinct CDR3 sequences, approximately 30% of them found once; the top ten carry just over 4%. The TCR was taken from a female donor with breast cancer. Material: tumor-infiltrating memory CD4+ T cells sorted from the breast tumor. Subset given: memory CD4+ T cells, CD4+CD45RO+CD25-.

The CDR3 loop reads CASSPRRLVQPQHF. DNA for the CDR3: TGTGCCAGCAGCCCGCGGAGGCTCGTCCAGCCCCAGCATTTT. The V call is TRBV28, the J call TRBJ1-5, with D uncertain. Between the trimmed V and J ends, which lost 6 bases and 7 bases, there was a span of 16 bases. The CDR3 runs 14 residues. CDR1 is MDHEN, CDR2 SYDVKM, per germline.